This entry is about one T cell receptor (beta chain). The junction departs from the called germline gene at one end, perhaps through a read error. The protocol was immunoSEQ multiplex PCR, while the TCRdb copy is restricted to in-frame clones and leaves out a portion. The sample lists 65,000 to 95,000 clones, approximately 80% occurring once. The CDR3 totals 11 residues. Germline V gene lookup returns CDR1 GTSNPN and CDR2 SVGIG (reference sequence). The entry originates in a study of OX40 agonist ivuxolimab in advanced cancers. The starting material was CD4+ or CD8+ T cells sorted from blood, obtained in a trial of the OX40 agonist ivuxolimab. The sequence derives from an adult with an advanced solid tumor such as melanoma, head and neck, liver or kidney cancer. The chain joins TRBV30 to TRBJ1-2; tentative D call: TRBD1 (5 bases). The CDR3 is CAWRKDGRGSF. CDR3 coding DNA: TGTGCCTGGAGAAAAGACGGAAGGGGAAGCTTC.